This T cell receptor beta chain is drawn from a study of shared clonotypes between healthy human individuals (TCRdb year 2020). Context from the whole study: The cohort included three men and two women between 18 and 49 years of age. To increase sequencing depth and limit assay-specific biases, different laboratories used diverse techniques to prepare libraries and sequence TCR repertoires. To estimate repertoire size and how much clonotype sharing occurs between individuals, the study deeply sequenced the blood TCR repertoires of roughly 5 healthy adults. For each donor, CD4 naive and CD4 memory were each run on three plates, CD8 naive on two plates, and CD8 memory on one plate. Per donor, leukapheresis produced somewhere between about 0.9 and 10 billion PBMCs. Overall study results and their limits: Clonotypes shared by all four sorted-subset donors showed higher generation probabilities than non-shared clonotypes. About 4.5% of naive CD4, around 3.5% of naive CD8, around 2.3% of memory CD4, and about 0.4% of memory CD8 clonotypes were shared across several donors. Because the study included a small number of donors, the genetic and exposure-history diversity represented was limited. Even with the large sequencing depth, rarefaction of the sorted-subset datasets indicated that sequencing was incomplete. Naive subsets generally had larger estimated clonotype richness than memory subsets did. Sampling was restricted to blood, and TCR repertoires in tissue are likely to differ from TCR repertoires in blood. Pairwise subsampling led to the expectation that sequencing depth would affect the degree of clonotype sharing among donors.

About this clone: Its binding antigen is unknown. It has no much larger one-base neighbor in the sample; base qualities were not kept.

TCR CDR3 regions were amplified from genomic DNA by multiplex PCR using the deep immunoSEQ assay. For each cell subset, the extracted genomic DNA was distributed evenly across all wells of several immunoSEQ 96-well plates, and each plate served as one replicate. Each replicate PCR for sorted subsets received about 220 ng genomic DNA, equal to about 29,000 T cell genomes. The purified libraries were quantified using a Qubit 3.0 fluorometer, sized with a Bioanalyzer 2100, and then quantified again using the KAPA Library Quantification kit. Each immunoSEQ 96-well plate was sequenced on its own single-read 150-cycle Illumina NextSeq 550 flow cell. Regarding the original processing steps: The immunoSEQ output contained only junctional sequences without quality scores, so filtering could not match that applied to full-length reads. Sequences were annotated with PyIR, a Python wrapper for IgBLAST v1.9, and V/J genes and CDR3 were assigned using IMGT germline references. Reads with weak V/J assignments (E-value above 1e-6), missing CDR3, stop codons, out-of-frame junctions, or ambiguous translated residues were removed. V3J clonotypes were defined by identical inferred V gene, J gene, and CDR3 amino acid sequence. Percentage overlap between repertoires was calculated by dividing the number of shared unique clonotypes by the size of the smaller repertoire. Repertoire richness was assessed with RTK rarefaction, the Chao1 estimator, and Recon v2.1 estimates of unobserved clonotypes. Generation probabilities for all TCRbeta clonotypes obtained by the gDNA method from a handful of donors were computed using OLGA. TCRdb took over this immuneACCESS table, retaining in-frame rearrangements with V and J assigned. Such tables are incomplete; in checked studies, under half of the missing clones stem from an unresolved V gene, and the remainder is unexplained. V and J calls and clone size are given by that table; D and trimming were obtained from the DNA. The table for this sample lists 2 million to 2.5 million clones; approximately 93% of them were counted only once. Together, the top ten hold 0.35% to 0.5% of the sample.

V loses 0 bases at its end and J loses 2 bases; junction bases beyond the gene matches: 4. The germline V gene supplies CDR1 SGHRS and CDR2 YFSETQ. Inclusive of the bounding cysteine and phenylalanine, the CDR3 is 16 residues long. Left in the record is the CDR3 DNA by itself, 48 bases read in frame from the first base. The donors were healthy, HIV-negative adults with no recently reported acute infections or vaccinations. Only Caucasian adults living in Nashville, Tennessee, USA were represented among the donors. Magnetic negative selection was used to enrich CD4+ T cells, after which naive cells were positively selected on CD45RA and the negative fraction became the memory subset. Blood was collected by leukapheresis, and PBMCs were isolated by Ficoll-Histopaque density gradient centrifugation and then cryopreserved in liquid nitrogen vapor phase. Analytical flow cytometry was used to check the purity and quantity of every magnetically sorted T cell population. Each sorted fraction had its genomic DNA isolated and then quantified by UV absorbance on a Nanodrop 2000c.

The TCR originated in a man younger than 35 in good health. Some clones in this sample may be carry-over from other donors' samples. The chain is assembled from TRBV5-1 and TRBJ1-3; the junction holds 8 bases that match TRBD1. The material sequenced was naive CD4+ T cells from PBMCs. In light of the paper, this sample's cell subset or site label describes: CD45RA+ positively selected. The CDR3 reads CASSLDRGTPGNTIYF. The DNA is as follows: TGCGCCAGCAGCTTGGACAGGGGGACCCCTGGAAACACCATATATTTT.